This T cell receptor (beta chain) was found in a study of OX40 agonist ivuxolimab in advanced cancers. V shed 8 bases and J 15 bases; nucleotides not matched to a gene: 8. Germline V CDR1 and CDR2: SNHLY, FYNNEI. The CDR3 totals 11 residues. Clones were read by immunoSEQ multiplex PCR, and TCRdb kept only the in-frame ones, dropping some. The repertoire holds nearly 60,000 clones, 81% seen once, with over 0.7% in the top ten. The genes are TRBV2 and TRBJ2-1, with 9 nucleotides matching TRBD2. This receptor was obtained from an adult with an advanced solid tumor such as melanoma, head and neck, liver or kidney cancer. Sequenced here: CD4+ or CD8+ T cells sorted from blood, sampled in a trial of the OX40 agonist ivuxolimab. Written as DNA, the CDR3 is TGTGCCAGCGTTGGCGGGACTAGCCGGTTCTTC. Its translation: CASVGGTSRFF. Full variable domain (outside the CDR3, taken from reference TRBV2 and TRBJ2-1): EPEVTQTPSHQVTQMGQEVILRCVPISNHLYFYWYRQILGQKVEFLVSFYNNEISEKSEIFDDQFSVERPDGSNFTLKIRSTKLEDSAMYFCASVGGTSRFFGPGTRLTVL.